This TCR beta chain was captured by sequencing in a study of cytomegalovirus exposure and HLA in healthy donors. V dropped 2 bases and J dropped 7 bases, with 3 bases sitting between them. CDR1 and CDR2 (germline): SGHNT, YYREEE (reference sequence). This CDR3 has 11 amino acids. Vbeta (60) and Jbeta (13) primers were used in the PCR. This table comes from immunoSEQ multiplex PCR, and its TCRdb copy is limited to in-frame clones, with some not included. Of some 200,000 clones listed, 70% to 80% are singletons. The source material was PBMCs. V usage is TRBV5-4 and J usage is TRBJ2-2; no firm D call. The sequence was collected from a man in his forties in good health and CMV-seronegative. The CDR3 region is CASSFGGELFF. The CDR3 nucleotides read TGTGCCAGCAGCTTCGGCGGGGAGCTGTTTTTT. The whole variable domain, filled in from reference TRBV5-4 and TRBJ2-2, reads ETGVTQSPTHLIKTRGQQVTLRCSSQSGHNTVSWYQQALGQGPQFIFQYYREEENGRGNFPPRFSGLQFPNYSSELNVNALELDDSALYLCASSFGGELFFGEGSRLTVL.